This T cell receptor beta chain derives from a study of blood T cell repertoires in COVID-19. J was trimmed by 4 bases and V by 5 bases; bases with no gene match: 8. The length of the CDR3 is 16 residues. Germline-derived CDR1 and CDR2 are LNHDA and SQIVND (reference sequence). TCRdb's copy holds only in-frame clones and misses some; the assay was immunoSEQ multiplex PCR. This table has a few hundred thousand clones, around 85% appearing once. This chain joins TRBV19 and TRBJ2-1; 10 nucleotides agree with TRBD1. The TCR comes from a young woman with acute or convalescent COVID-19. The source material was peripheral blood. The CDR3 region is CASSVSGTGAYNEQFF. As DNA, the CDR3 is TGTGCCAGTAGTGTTTCCGGGACAGGGGCGTACAATGAGCAGTTCTTC.